Shown below are 18 T cell receptor beta chains from a single sample sequenced in a study of cytomegalovirus exposure and HLA in healthy donors. This PCR relied on a set of 60 Vbeta primers and 13 Jbeta primers. The data were produced by immunoSEQ multiplex PCR, yet TCRdb's version contains in-frame clones alone and is incomplete. Among 150,000 to 250,000 clones, 82% were seen once, and the ten largest hold around 0.1%. The source material was PBMCs. These receptors all stem from a boy aged 2-15 years in good health and CMV-seronegative.

This chain links TRBV19 with TRBJ1-3; D might be TRBD1 (6 bases). Between the trimmed V and J ends, which lost 8 bases and 0 bases, there was a span of 17 bases. There are 16 residues in the CDR3. Germline V gene lookup returns CDR1 LNHDA and CDR2 SQIVND (reference sequence). CDR3 in DNA: TGTGCCAGTGGGAGACAGGCTGCTAGCTCTGGAAACACCATATATTTT. Its translation is CASGRQAASSGNTIYF.

Worth noting for this clone: This CDR3 is also generated by other DNA sequences in the sample. J is TRBJ2-7 and V is TRBV19, with a tentative D call TRBD2 (5 bases). Germline V gene lookup returns CDR1 LNHDA and CDR2 SQIVND (reference sequence). The V gene lost 1 base and the J gene lost 0 bases, with 7 bases spanning the gap. The CDR3 sequence is 14 residues long. The CDR3 nucleotides are TGTGCCAGTAGTATAGGAGGGTCCTCCTACGAGCAGTACTTC. This translates into CASSIGGSSYEQYF.

This clone came up once. V and J are TRBV18 and TRBJ1-2, with 10 bases matching TRBD1. This CDR3 is 15 amino acids long. Trimming cost V 2 bases and J 2 bases; bases outside gene matches: 2. Germline CDR1 and CDR2: KGHSH and LQKENI. The CDR3 spells CASSPLGQGNYGYTF. In DNA form, the CDR3 reads TGTGCCAGCTCACCATTGGGACAGGGGAACTATGGCTACACCTTC.

For this clone: One end of the junction fails to match germline, which may point to a read error. The chain couples TRBV7-7 to TRBJ2-5, with 11 bases identical to TRBD2. CDR1 and CDR2 from the germline V gene are SSHAT and FNYEAQ (reference sequence). This CDR3 spans 16 amino acids. CDR3 bases: TGTGCTAGCAGCTTAAATAGCGGGGGGGTGTCAGAGACCCAGTACTTC. This encodes CASSLNSGGVSETQYF.

V usage is TRBV4-1 and J usage is TRBJ2-1, with 10 positions matching TRBD2. After removal of 1 base from V and 7 bases from J, the junction contained 4 bases not matched to a gene. Germline assignment: CDR1 MGHRA and CDR2 YSYEKL. This CDR3 spans 15 amino acids. CDR3 residues: CASSQGSGGANEQFF. CDR3 DNA: TGCGCCAGCAGCCAAGGAAGCGGGGGGGCAAATGAGCAGTTCTTC.

The chain couples TRBV4-3 to TRBJ2-2; TRBD1 might be the D (6 bases). The CDR3 consists of 18 residues. Germline assignment: CDR1 LGHNA and CDR2 YSLEER. V was trimmed by 0 bases and J by 2 bases, leaving 16 bases between them. The CDR3 sequence: CASSQEVDRPINTGELFF. CDR3 nucleotide sequence: TGCGCCAGCAGCCAAGAGGTCGACAGGCCTATAAACACCGGGGAGCTGTTTTTT.

V is TRBV5-1 and J is TRBJ2-3, with 7 bases matching TRBD1. After removal of 2 bases from V and 1 base from J, the junction contained 4 bases not matched to a gene. This CDR3 is 15 amino acids long. The germline V gene has CDR1 SGHRS and CDR2 YFSETQ. The CDR3 region is CASSFLQGRTDTQYF. For the CDR3, the DNA is TGCGCCAGCAGCTTCTTACAGGGGCGCACAGATACGCAGTATTTT.

The chain recombines TRBV7-8 with TRBJ2-1; 8 nucleotides agree with TRBD1. Germline V gives CDR1 SGHVS, CDR2 FQNEAQ. With V trimmed by 5 bases and J by 4 bases, 7 bases remained unmatched. The length of the CDR3 is 15 residues. CDR3 coding DNA: TGTGCCAGCAGCCGACAGGGGCGCGGATACAATGAGCAGTTCTTC. Amino acid sequence: CASSRQGRGYNEQFF. Supplemented by reference TRBV7-8 and TRBJ2-1, the full variable domain reads GAGVSQSPRYKVAKRGQDVALRCDPISGHVSLFWYQQALGQGPEFLTYFQNEAQLDKSGLPSDRFFAERPEGSVSTLKIQRTQQEDSAVYLCASSRQGRGYNEQFFGPGTRLTVL.

This chain links TRBV7-9 with TRBJ1-2; 7 bases are a match to TRBD1. The CDR3 spans 14 residues. The J segment lost 6 bases and the V segment lost 1 base, leaving 5 bases of the junction unmatched. Germline V gives CDR1 SEHNR, CDR2 FQNEAQ (reference sequence). Here the CDR3 reads CASSLVRQGHGYTF. The DNA of the CDR3 is TGTGCCAGCAGCTTAGTGCGACAGGGACATGGCTACACCTTC.

The gene calls are TRBV30 and TRBJ1-6; 8 positions agree with TRBD1. V trimming: 0 bases; J trimming: 6 bases; junction bases outside the gene matches: 4. This CDR3 spans 15 amino acids. Germline CDR1 is GTSNPN and CDR2 is SVGIG (reference sequence). CDR3 DNA: TGTGCCTGGAGTGTACCGACAGGGGCTAATTCACCCCTCCACTTT. As protein: CAWSVPTGANSPLHF.

V usage is TRBV7-2 and J usage is TRBJ2-7; TRBD1 might be the D (6 bases). CDR1 is SGHTA and CDR2 is FQGNSA in the germline V gene. Trimming pared 6 bases from V and 1 base from J, leaving 22 bases between. The CDR3 covers 17 residues. CDR3 region: CASSNRDWGRDSYEQYF. The CDR3, as DNA: TGTGCCAGCAGTAACAGGGATTGGGGCCGGGATTCCTACGAGCAGTACTTC.

The V gene is TRBV5-1, the J gene TRBJ2-5, with TRBD1 matching 10 bases. V lost 5 bases to trimming and J lost 5 bases; unmatched junction nucleotides: 9. This CDR3 contains 15 residues. In germline, CDR1 is SGHRS, CDR2 YFSETQ. CDR3 in amino acids: CASRIGDRGAETQYF. CDR3 coding DNA: TGCGCCAGCAGGATAGGGGACAGGGGAGCGGAGACCCAGTACTTC.

In DNA form, the CDR3 reads TGTGCCAGCACCTTTTGGAACAGGGGGGATCAGCCCCAGCATTTT. Residues: CASTFWNRGDQPQHF. The chain joins TRBV2 to TRBJ1-5; TRBD1 aligns across 8 bases. This CDR3 is built from 15 residues. V shed 7 bases and J 5 bases; nucleotides not matched to a gene: 10. The V gene's germline CDR1 is SNHLY and CDR2 FYNNEI.

The rearrangement joins TRBV19 to TRBJ2-1; 11 bases line up with TRBD2. Losses at the gene ends were 7 bases for V and 4 bases for J; bases not matched to a gene: 6. Germline assignment: CDR1 LNHDA and CDR2 SQIVND (reference sequence). The CDR3 is 15 residues long. CDR3 DNA sequence: TGTGCCAGTATTGGGGGGACTAGCGGATACAATGAGCAGTTCTTC. This translates into CASIGGTSGYNEQFF. Variable domain in full (rest from reference TRBV19 and TRBJ2-1): DGGITQSPKYLFRKEGQNVTLSCEQNLNHDAMYWYRQDPGQGLRLIYYSQIVNDFQKGDIAEGYSVSREKKESFPLTVTSAQKNPTAFYLCASIGGTSGYNEQFFGPGTRLTVL.

This clone has a single count. This chain joins TRBV7-3 and TRBJ2-5, with 9 bases aligning to TRBD2. The CDR3 is made up of 14 amino acids. The junction had 8 bases not matched to a gene; V was cut back by 5 bases and J by 7 bases. Germline V gene sequence: CDR1 SGHTA, CDR2 FQGTGA. CDR3 loop: CASSGSGGEGTQYF. The CDR3 region has the DNA TGTGCCAGCAGCGGTAGCGGGGGAGAAGGGACCCAGTACTTC.

CDR3 in amino acids: CASSLVFSSTDTQYF. CDR3 bases: TGTGCCAGCAGCTTAGTGTTCTCTAGCACAGATACGCAGTATTTT. V is TRBV7-9 and J is TRBJ2-3; D not resolved. In germline, CDR1 is SEHNR, CDR2 FQNEAQ (reference sequence). This CDR3 has 15 residues. V was cut by 1 base and J by 0 bases, with 8 bases left in between.

The CDR3 DNA reads as TGTGCCAGCAGCTGGGGGGACTCCCTAGGTCACACCTTC. Protein sequence: CASSWGDSLGHTF. The chain couples TRBV7-9 to TRBJ1-2, with a tentative D call TRBD1 (5 bases). The CDR3 has 13 amino acids. Germline V lookup: CDR1 SEHNR, CDR2 FQNEAQ (reference sequence). V was trimmed by 4 bases and J by 12 bases, leaving 18 bases between them.

This chain uses TRBV28 with TRBJ2-6; 7 nucleotides match TRBD1. V lost 1 base and J lost 0; bases outside the gene matches: 6. This CDR3 region has 18 residues. CDR1 MDHEN and CDR2 SYDVKM come from the germline V gene. CDR3 residues: CASSLLGTVLSGANVLTF. DNA of the CDR3: TGTGCCAGCAGTTTATTGGGGACAGTCCTCTCTGGGGCCAACGTCCTGACTTTC. Drawing the rest from reference TRBV28 and TRBJ2-6, the complete variable domain is DVKVTQSSRYLVKRTGEKVFLECVQDMDHENMFWYRQDPGLGLRLIYFSYDVKMKEKGDIPEGYSVSREKKERFSLILESASTNQTSMYLCASSLLGTVLSGANVLTFGAGSRLTVL.